This is a list of T cell receptor beta chains from one sample in a study of OX40 agonist ivuxolimab in advanced cancers. The repertoire was sequenced with immunoSEQ multiplex PCR; TCRdb's copy has only in-frame clones and lacks some. Found here are tens of thousands of clones, approximately 90% of them singletons; the top ten hold approximately 28%. This sample comprised CD4+ or CD8+ T cells sorted from blood, obtained in a trial of the OX40 agonist ivuxolimab. The receptor source for this set is an adult with an advanced solid tumor such as melanoma, head and neck, liver or kidney cancer. Each CDR3 is given with its conserved first and last residue. The D gene is left open where the match is weak. Rows may omit the clone size; those that give it use once, few, many or a size class.

d_call: NA
v_call: TRBV7-6
clone_size: NA
j_call: TRBJ2-7
cdr3_nt: TGTGCCAGCAGCTTATTTTGGGGGGACTCAGGGGACGAGCAGTACTTC
cdr3_aa: CASSLFWGDSGDEQYF

d_call: NA
v_call: TRBV13
clone_size: NA
j_call: TRBJ1-5
cdr3_nt: TGTGCCAGCAGCCATGGTAGCAATCAGCCCCAGCATTTT
cdr3_aa: CASSHGSNQPQHF

d_call: TRBD1
v_call: TRBV30
clone_size: NA
j_call: TRBJ2-3
cdr3_nt: TGTGCCTGGAGTTTAGTCTACCCGGACAGGAACACAGATACGCAGTATTTT
cdr3_aa: CAWSLVYPDRNTDTQYF

d_call: NA
v_call: TRBV4-3
clone_size: NA
j_call: TRBJ2-2
cdr3_nt: TGCGCCAGCAGCCAAGACTCCTTTCGGGGAGGTCGCTACACCGGGGAGCTGTTTTTT
cdr3_aa: CASSQDSFRGGRYTGELFF

d_call: TRBD1
v_call: TRBV28
clone_size: NA
j_call: TRBJ2-5
cdr3_nt: TGTGCCAGCAGACTAGACAGGGTTAAAGAGACCCAGTACTTC
cdr3_aa: CASRLDRVKETQYF

d_call: NA
v_call: TRBV4-1
clone_size: NA
j_call: TRBJ2-3
cdr3_nt: TGCGCCAGCAGCCAAGATAAGCGGAGCACAGATACGCAGTATTTT
cdr3_aa: CASSQDKRSTDTQYF

d_call: NA
v_call: TRBV28
clone_size: NA
j_call: TRBJ2-4
cdr3_nt: TGTGCCAGCAGTTCCGTGGATATTCAGTACTTC
cdr3_aa: CASSSVDIQYF

d_call: NA
v_call: TRBV1
clone_size: NA
j_call: TRBJ2-3
cdr3_nt: TGCACCAGCAGCCAAGGGGAAGGGTCTGATGGAGATACGCAGTATTTT
cdr3_aa: CTSSQGEGSDGDTQYF

d_call: NA
v_call: TRBV13
clone_size: NA
j_call: TRBJ1-3
cdr3_nt: TGTGCCAGCAGCTTAGCGACGGGTGGAAACACCATATATTTT
cdr3_aa: CASSLATGGNTIYF

d_call: NA
v_call: TRBV7-2
clone_size: NA
j_call: TRBJ2-7
cdr3_nt: TGTGCCAGCAGCTTTCGCGGTCCCTACGAGCAGTACTTC
cdr3_aa: CASSFRGPYEQYF

d_call: NA
v_call: TRBV4-1
clone_size: once
j_call: TRBJ1-2
cdr3_nt: TGCGCCAGCAGCCCTAATTTCCGGTTTAACTATGGCTACACCTTC
cdr3_aa: CASSPNFRFNYGYTF

d_call: NA
v_call: TRBV7-6
clone_size: NA
j_call: TRBJ2-7
cdr3_nt: TGTGCCAGCAGCTTAGCGCCCGGGGATTCTTACGAGCAGTACTTC
cdr3_aa: CASSLAPGDSYEQYF

d_call: TRBD1
v_call: TRBV9
clone_size: NA
j_call: TRBJ1-1
cdr3_nt: TGTGCCAGCAGCGCCACAGGGGGTCGAGACACTGAAGCTTTCTTT
cdr3_aa: CASSATGGRDTEAFF

d_call: TRBD1
v_call: TRBV27
clone_size: NA
j_call: TRBJ1-1
cdr3_nt: TGTGCCAGCAGTTCGCGACAGGGAGGCACTGAAGCTTTCTTT
cdr3_aa: CASSSRQGGTEAFF

d_call: NA
v_call: TRBV6-5
clone_size: NA
j_call: TRBJ2-2
cdr3_nt: TGTGCCAGCAGCCGAGGAGGGATTTCTACCGGGGAGCTGTTTTTT
cdr3_aa: CASSRGGISTGELFF

d_call: NA
v_call: TRBV7-3
clone_size: NA
j_call: TRBJ2-1
cdr3_nt: TGTGCCAGCAGCTTAAATTTCGGACCGAACAATGAGCAGTTCTTC
cdr3_aa: CASSLNFGPNNEQFF

d_call: NA
v_call: TRBV6-1
clone_size: NA
j_call: TRBJ1-2
cdr3_nt: TGTGCCAGCAGGCGGATCGACGAGGGCTACACCTTC
cdr3_aa: CASRRIDEGYTF

d_call: TRBD1
v_call: TRBV19
clone_size: NA
j_call: TRBJ1-1
cdr3_nt: TGTGCCAGTAGTTACTTGACAGGGGCCAACATGAACACTGAAGCTTTCTTT
cdr3_aa: CASSYLTGANMNTEAFF

d_call: NA
v_call: TRBV29-1
clone_size: once
j_call: TRBJ1-1
cdr3_nt: TGCAGCGTTGTGTATACGTTGGGTCGCCGCCAGAACACTGAAGCTTTCTTT
cdr3_aa: CSVVYTLGRRQNTEAFF

d_call: NA
v_call: TRBV6-5
clone_size: NA
j_call: TRBJ2-7
cdr3_nt: TGTGCCAGCAGTTACTCGACGGGCTACGAGCAGTACTTC
cdr3_aa: CASSYSTGYEQYF

d_call: NA
v_call: TRBV6-5
clone_size: NA
j_call: TRBJ2-7
cdr3_nt: TGTGCCAGCATCACCGGACTCGGCGAGCAGTACTTC
cdr3_aa: CASITGLGEQYF

d_call: NA
v_call: TRBV11-2
clone_size: NA
j_call: TRBJ2-1
cdr3_nt: TGTGCCAGCAGCGTTAGCGGCCCTGGGAATGAGCAGTTCTTC
cdr3_aa: CASSVSGPGNEQFF

d_call: TRBD1
v_call: TRBV14
clone_size: NA
j_call: TRBJ1-4
cdr3_nt: TGTGCCAGCAGCCAAACAGGGGTGGTTGAAAAACTGTTTTTT
cdr3_aa: CASSQTGVVEKLFF

d_call: NA
v_call: TRBV5-1
clone_size: once
j_call: TRBJ1-1
cdr3_nt: TGCGCCAGCAGCTTCTCAGGGGCCGAGATATTCACTGAAGCTTTCTTT
cdr3_aa: CASSFSGAEIFTEAFF

d_call: NA
v_call: TRBV4-3
clone_size: NA
j_call: TRBJ2-3
cdr3_nt: TGCGCCAGCAGCCAAGCTCGCAGGGCGGGCACAGATACGCAGTATTTT
cdr3_aa: CASSQARRAGTDTQYF

d_call: NA
v_call: TRBV6-5
clone_size: NA
j_call: TRBJ1-1
cdr3_nt: TGTGCCAGCAGTGATTCAGGATTGAACACTGAAGCTTTCTTT
cdr3_aa: CASSDSGLNTEAFF

d_call: NA
v_call: TRBV27
clone_size: NA
j_call: TRBJ2-7
cdr3_nt: TGTGCCAGCAGTTTATCGCTCCTCTCTACCTACGAGCAGTACTTC
cdr3_aa: CASSLSLLSTYEQYF

d_call: NA
v_call: TRBV13
clone_size: NA
j_call: TRBJ1-3
cdr3_nt: TGTGCCAGCAGCTGGCAGAGGAGGGGAAACACCATATATTTT
cdr3_aa: CASSWQRRGNTIYF